Listed below are T cell receptor beta chains from one sample, sequenced in a study of control samples from healthy donors and cancer patients. Sequenced by immunoSEQ multiplex PCR; TCRdb stores in-frame clones only, minus some. The sample holds fewer than 70,000 clones, about 93% seen once. The specimen sequenced was blood. Receptors originate from a man aged 25 to 45 in good health. Each CDR3 is given with its conserved first and last residue. Fields, in order: J gene, D gene, V gene, clone size, CDR3 DNA, CDR3 protein. D genes are given only for firm matches. For some rows the clone size is stated as once, few or many, or as a class when expanded; others skip it.

J gene: TRBJ2-5; D gene: -; V gene: TRBV19; clone size: -; CDR3 DNA: TGTGCCAGTAGTTCCCGACAGGAAATTACCCAAGAGACCCAGTACTTC; CDR3 protein: CASSSRQEITQETQYF
J gene: TRBJ1-2; D gene: -; V gene: TRBV30; clone size: -; CDR3 DNA: TGTGCCTGGAGGGGAACCCCGGGATATGGCTACACCTTC; CDR3 protein: CAWRGTPGYGYTF
J gene: TRBJ2-7; D gene: -; V gene: TRBV29-1; clone size: -; CDR3 DNA: TGCAGCGTTGGAGTAAGGGGCCGAAACTACGAGCAGTACTTC; CDR3 protein: CSVGVRGRNYEQYF
J gene: TRBJ1-5; D gene: -; V gene: TRBV19; clone size: once; CDR3 DNA: TGTGCCAGTAGCCGACAGCACGGACAGATAAATCAGCCCCAGCATTTT; CDR3 protein: CASSRQHGQINQPQHF
J gene: TRBJ1-2; D gene: TRBD1; V gene: TRBV28; clone size: -; CDR3 DNA: TGTGCCAGCACCGTCGACAGGGTCTATGGCTACACCTTC; CDR3 protein: CASTVDRVYGYTF
J gene: TRBJ1-1; D gene: -; V gene: TRBV7-8; clone size: -; CDR3 DNA: TGTGCCAGTACAACAGGGCCGAACACTGAAGCTTTCTTT; CDR3 protein: CASTTGPNTEAFF
J gene: TRBJ2-7; D gene: -; V gene: TRBV24-1; clone size: -; CDR3 DNA: TGTGCCACCAGTGACCTCCACTCCTACGAGCAGTACTTC; CDR3 protein: CATSDLHSYEQYF
J gene: TRBJ1-2; D gene: -; V gene: TRBV6-1; clone size: once; CDR3 DNA: TGTGCCAGCAGTGAAATGTCGAGCAGGTCAGATGACACCTTC; CDR3 protein: CASSEMSSRSDDTF
J gene: TRBJ1-4; D gene: -; V gene: TRBV28; clone size: -; CDR3 DNA: TGTGCCAGCAGTTTTTTACAGGTCGGTGAAAAACTGTTTTTT; CDR3 protein: CASSFLQVGEKLFF
J gene: TRBJ2-1; D gene: -; V gene: TRBV29-1; clone size: -; CDR3 DNA: TGCAGTGTTTACGGGGCGGTCGAGCAGTTCTTC; CDR3 protein: CSVYGAVEQFF
J gene: TRBJ2-5; D gene: TRBD1; V gene: TRBV11-1; clone size: -; CDR3 DNA: TGTGCCAGCAGCTCGGGACAGGGTAGCGAGACCCAGTACTTC; CDR3 protein: CASSSGQGSETQYF
J gene: TRBJ1-5; D gene: -; V gene: TRBV19; clone size: -; CDR3 DNA: TGTGCCAGTAGTATCCAGTTCAATCAGCCCCAGCATTTT; CDR3 protein: CASSIQFNQPQHF
J gene: TRBJ2-5; D gene: TRBD2; V gene: TRBV30; clone size: -; CDR3 DNA: TGTGCCTGGAGTGTGGGAGGGTCCGAGACCCAGTACTTC; CDR3 protein: CAWSVGGSETQYF
J gene: TRBJ2-7; D gene: -; V gene: TRBV29-1; clone size: once; CDR3 DNA: TGCAGCGTTGAAGATACCGAGAGGCAGACCGACTACGAGCAGTACTTC; CDR3 protein: CSVEDTERQTDYEQYF
J gene: TRBJ1-2; D gene: -; V gene: TRBV4-3; clone size: once; CDR3 DNA: TGCGCCAGCAGCCCGGGGACGGCTGGCTACACCTTC; CDR3 protein: CASSPGTAGYTF
J gene: TRBJ2-1; D gene: TRBD2; V gene: TRBV4-3; clone size: -; CDR3 DNA: TGCGCCAGCAGCTACACGACTAGCGGGAACAATGAGCAGTTCTTC; CDR3 protein: CASSYTTSGNNEQFF
J gene: TRBJ1-1; D gene: -; V gene: TRBV5-8; clone size: -; CDR3 DNA: TGTGCCAGCAGCTTGGGGGGACCGAACACTGAAGCTTTCTTT; CDR3 protein: CASSLGGPNTEAFF
J gene: TRBJ2-5; D gene: TRBD2; V gene: TRBV11-3; clone size: -; CDR3 DNA: TGTGCCAGCAGTTCCGGGGGGGGCCAACTAACGAAGACCCAGTACTTC; CDR3 protein: CASSSGGGQLTKTQYF
J gene: TRBJ2-3; D gene: TRBD2; V gene: TRBV6-4; clone size: -; CDR3 DNA: TGTGCCAGCAGTGACACGTCGGGGGGGGTAGATACGCAGTATTTT; CDR3 protein: CASSDTSGGVDTQYF
J gene: TRBJ2-2; D gene: TRBD2; V gene: TRBV2; clone size: once; CDR3 DNA: TGTCCCCGCAGGGACGCGGCGGGGGGGGACACCGGGGAGCTGTTTTTT; CDR3 protein: CPRRDAAGGDTGELFF
J gene: TRBJ1-2; D gene: -; V gene: TRBV12-3/TRBV12-4; clone size: once; CDR3 DNA: TGTGCCAGCAGTTTCGGGAACTATGGCTACACCTTC; CDR3 protein: CASSFGNYGYTF
J gene: TRBJ2-1; D gene: TRBD1; V gene: TRBV7-2; clone size: -; CDR3 DNA: TGTGCCAGCAGCTCGACAGGGTATGGTTACAATGAGCAGTTCTTC; CDR3 protein: CASSSTGYGYNEQFF
J gene: TRBJ1-1; D gene: -; V gene: TRBV19; clone size: -; CDR3 DNA: TGTGCCAGTAGTATTCGCTCGGATCCAATGTCGGGCACTGAAGCTTTCTTT; CDR3 protein: CASSIRSDPMSGTEAFF
J gene: TRBJ1-2; D gene: -; V gene: TRBV10-1; clone size: -; CDR3 DNA: TGCGCCAGTCTTCGACCCCGGACAGAAGTAACCGAAAATAACTATGGCTACACCTTC; CDR3 protein: CASLRPRTEVTENNYGYTF
J gene: TRBJ2-7; D gene: -; V gene: TRBV6-6; clone size: -; CDR3 DNA: TGTGCCAGCAGTTACCAGGAGGGACCTCGTAAGGAGCAGTACTTC; CDR3 protein: CASSYQEGPRKEQYF
J gene: TRBJ1-4; D gene: -; V gene: TRBV7-8; clone size: -; CDR3 DNA: TGTGCCAGCAGCTTTAGCGGGGTGGGGCGGACGAGCCGTAATGAAAAACTGTTTTTT; CDR3 protein: CASSFSGVGRTSRNEKLFF
J gene: TRBJ2-7; D gene: -; V gene: TRBV18; clone size: -; CDR3 DNA: TGTGCCAGCTCACCACTAGTAGGGTACGAGCAGTACTTC; CDR3 protein: CASSPLVGYEQYF
J gene: TRBJ2-7; D gene: TRBD1; V gene: TRBV19; clone size: -; CDR3 DNA: TGTGCCAGTAGTGGGGACAGGGGAATCGAGCAGTACTTC; CDR3 protein: CASSGDRGIEQYF
J gene: TRBJ1-1; D gene: -; V gene: TRBV9; clone size: once; CDR3 DNA: TGTGCCAGCAGCTCAGGGACATTAAACACTGAAGCTTTCTTT; CDR3 protein: CASSSGTLNTEAFF
J gene: TRBJ2-7; D gene: -; V gene: TRBV4-2; clone size: -; CDR3 DNA: TGTGCCAGCAGCCAACCCCAGGGGACCGTCCACGAGCAGTACTTC; CDR3 protein: CASSQPQGTVHEQYF
J gene: TRBJ1-4; D gene: -; V gene: TRBV6-6; clone size: -; CDR3 DNA: TGTGCCAGCAGTCGACAAAAGGGGACTAATGAAAAACTGTTTTTT; CDR3 protein: CASSRQKGTNEKLFF
J gene: TRBJ2-5; D gene: TRBD2; V gene: TRBV5-1; clone size: -; CDR3 DNA: TGCGCCAGCAGCTTGGGACTAGCGGGAGTCCTGGAGACCCAGTACTTC; CDR3 protein: CASSLGLAGVLETQYF
J gene: TRBJ2-3; D gene: TRBD1; V gene: TRBV28; clone size: -; CDR3 DNA: TGTGCCAGCAGTTTGTTTAGGGGGCGAGATACGCAGTATTTT; CDR3 protein: CASSLFRGRDTQYF
J gene: TRBJ2-1; D gene: TRBD2; V gene: TRBV19; clone size: -; CDR3 DNA: TGTGCCAGTAGAAGCCTAGCGGGAGACAATGAGCAGTTCTTC; CDR3 protein: CASRSLAGDNEQFF
J gene: TRBJ2-3; D gene: TRBD2; V gene: TRBV30; clone size: -; CDR3 DNA: TGTGCCTGGAGTTTTCTAGCGGGGGGCCGGGGGGATACGCAGTATTTT; CDR3 protein: CAWSFLAGGRGDTQYF
J gene: TRBJ2-1; D gene: -; V gene: TRBV19; clone size: -; CDR3 DNA: TGTGCCAGTAGTAGAAGTTGGGGACTCCAAGGGGAGCAGTTCTTC; CDR3 protein: CASSRSWGLQGEQFF
J gene: TRBJ1-2; D gene: TRBD1; V gene: TRBV29-1; clone size: -; CDR3 DNA: TGCAGCGCGAGGACAGGAGATTATGGCTACACCTTC; CDR3 protein: CSARTGDYGYTF
J gene: TRBJ1-1; D gene: -; V gene: TRBV5-1; clone size: once; CDR3 DNA: TGCGCCAGCAGCAATCGACAGCGTACTGAAGCTTTCTTT; CDR3 protein: CASSNRQRTEAFF
J gene: TRBJ1-5; D gene: TRBD1; V gene: TRBV7-6; clone size: -; CDR3 DNA: TGTGCCAGCAGCTCAGGGGGTGGCAGGCGAAGCAATCAGCCCCAGCATTTT; CDR3 protein: CASSSGGGRRSNQPQHF
J gene: TRBJ1-6; D gene: -; V gene: TRBV30; clone size: -; CDR3 DNA: TGTGCCTGGACGCCCCTGCAGGGTAGGAATTCACCCCTCCACTTT; CDR3 protein: CAWTPLQGRNSPLHF
J gene: TRBJ1-1; D gene: -; V gene: TRBV7-2; clone size: -; CDR3 DNA: TGTGCCAGCAGCTTAGGCGAGGGGGGTCGTACTGAAGCTTTCTTT; CDR3 protein: CASSLGEGGRTEAFF
J gene: TRBJ2-7; D gene: TRBD1; V gene: TRBV13; clone size: -; CDR3 DNA: TGTGCCAGCAGGGACACCGGGACAGGGGGCTACGAGCAGTACTTC; CDR3 protein: CASRDTGTGGYEQYF
J gene: TRBJ1-1; D gene: -; V gene: TRBV19; clone size: -; CDR3 DNA: TGTGCCAGTAGTCCCCCGGGGCTCATGAACACTGAAGCTTTCTTT; CDR3 protein: CASSPPGLMNTEAFF
J gene: TRBJ1-2; D gene: -; V gene: TRBV12-3/TRBV12-4; clone size: few; CDR3 DNA: TGTGCCAGCAGTTTACCGTTAAACTATGGCTACACCTTC; CDR3 protein: CASSLPLNYGYTF
J gene: TRBJ2-5; D gene: -; V gene: TRBV11-1; clone size: -; CDR3 DNA: TGTGCCAGCAGCTTATCCACGGGTGGAGGAGAGACCCAGTACTTC; CDR3 protein: CASSLSTGGGETQYF
J gene: TRBJ1-1; D gene: TRBD1; V gene: TRBV24-1; clone size: -; CDR3 DNA: TGTGCCACCAGTGATGACAGGGTGGCCGCTGAAGCTTTCTTT; CDR3 protein: CATSDDRVAAEAFF
J gene: TRBJ1-1; D gene: -; V gene: TRBV5-1; clone size: -; CDR3 DNA: TGCGCCAGCAGCTTCTCGATTAAGGGGATTTCGGAGGGGAACACTGAAGCTTTCTTT; CDR3 protein: CASSFSIKGISEGNTEAFF
J gene: TRBJ1-3; D gene: -; V gene: TRBV7-8; clone size: once; CDR3 DNA: TGTGCCAGCTCCTTACTCTTCTCTGGAAACACCATATATTTT; CDR3 protein: CASSLLFSGNTIYF
J gene: TRBJ1-6; D gene: -; V gene: TRBV11-2; clone size: -; CDR3 DNA: TGTGCCAGCAGCTTAGGGCAGTTTAATTCACCCCTCCACTTT; CDR3 protein: CASSLGQFNSPLHF
J gene: TRBJ2-3; D gene: TRBD2; V gene: TRBV5-4; clone size: -; CDR3 DNA: TGTGCCAGCAGTTCTACGACTAGCGCCCCAGATACGCAGTATTTT; CDR3 protein: CASSSTTSAPDTQYF
J gene: TRBJ1-2; D gene: -; V gene: TRBV6-5; clone size: -; CDR3 DNA: TGTGCCAGCACTTACGGGGGGGTGGAGGATGGCTACACCTTC; CDR3 protein: CASTYGGVEDGYTF
J gene: TRBJ1-5; D gene: -; V gene: TRBV11-3; clone size: -; CDR3 DNA: TGTGCCAGCAGCTTAATTTCGGAACAGGGTTTTGTTTCGCAGCCCCAGCATTTT; CDR3 protein: CASSLISEQGFVSQPQHF